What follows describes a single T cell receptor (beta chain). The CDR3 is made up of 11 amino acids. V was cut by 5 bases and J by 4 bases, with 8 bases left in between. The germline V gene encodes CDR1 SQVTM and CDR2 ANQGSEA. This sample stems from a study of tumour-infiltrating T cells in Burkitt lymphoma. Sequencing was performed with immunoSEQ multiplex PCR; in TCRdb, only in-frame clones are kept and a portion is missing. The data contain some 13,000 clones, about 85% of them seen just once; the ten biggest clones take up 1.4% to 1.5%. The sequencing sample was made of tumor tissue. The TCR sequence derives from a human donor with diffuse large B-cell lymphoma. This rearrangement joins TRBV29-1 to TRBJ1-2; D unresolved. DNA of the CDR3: TGCAGCGTTCCGACGGCCTATGGCTACACCTTC. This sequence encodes CSVPTAYGYTF.